These 27 T cell receptor beta chains were sequenced from one sample in a study of vaccination effects on CD4 cells after COVID-19. Culturing for more than eight days preceded CD4+ T cell isolation. Repertoires were generated with immunoSEQ multiplex PCR, while TCRdb's copy carries only in-frame clones and drops some. Of 50,000 to 75,000 clones listed, about three quarters were seen once; the top ten hold roughly 3.2%. The antigens for these receptors are not known. The sequenced sample was CD4+ T cells from PBMCs cultured without peptide, obtained before COVID-19 vaccination. All receptors derive from a human donor who received a COVID-19 vaccine.

The chain uses TRBV5-1 and TRBJ1-1; D possibly corresponds to TRBD1 (6 bases). Trimming stripped 4 bases from V and 8 bases from J, with 18 bases between. The CDR3 contains 14 residues. Germline CDR1 SGHRS, CDR2 YFSETQ. For the CDR3, the DNA is TGCGCCAGCAGCACCTCCGGGACAAGTCTCGAAGCTTTCTTT. It is translated as CASSTSGTSLEAFF.

The chain combines TRBV4-1 with TRBJ2-5; 8 positions agree with TRBD1. Germline values: CDR1 MGHRA, CDR2 YSYEKL. This CDR3 comprises 13 residues. V lost 2 bases, J lost 11 bases, and 7 bases stayed unmatched. CDR3 loop: CASSQFSWDRQYF. CDR3 sequence (DNA): TGCGCCAGCAGCCAATTCAGTTGGGACAGGCAGTACTTC.

The V call is TRBV6-5, the J call TRBJ1-5; D uncertain. V dropped 4 bases and J dropped 5 bases, with 12 bases sitting between them. The CDR3 has 14 amino acids. Germline V lookup: CDR1 MNHEY, CDR2 SVGAGI. Here the CDR3 DNA reads TGTGCCAGCAGTTTGTCAGGACCCCATCAGCCCCAGCATTTT. This sequence encodes CASSLSGPHQPQHF.

The V gene is TRBV25-1, the J gene TRBJ2-6; D not certain. From germline, CDR1 is MGHDK and CDR2 SYGVNS. This CDR3 has 16 amino acids. The germline V and J ends were trimmed by 4 bases and 0 bases, with 10 bases remaining between them. The CDR3 reads CASSALTFSGANVLTF. CDR3 coding DNA: TGTGCCAGCAGTGCCCTGACTTTCTCTGGGGCCAACGTCCTGACTTTC. Full variable domain (missing parts from reference TRBV25-1 and TRBJ2-6): EADIYQTPRYLVIGTGKKITLECSQTMGHDKMYWYQQDPGMELHLIHYSYGVNSTEKGDLSSESTVSRIRTEHFPLTLESARPSHTSQYLCASSALTFSGANVLTFGAGSRLTVL.

The rearrangement links TRBV3-1 (or the pseudogene TRBV3-2) to TRBJ2-1, with 8 bases lining up with TRBD1. The CDR3 length is 17 residues. V shed 3 bases, J shed 0 bases, and the junction held 7 bases outside the gene matches. Looked up from germline, CDR1 is LGHDT and CDR2 is YNNKEL (reference sequence). The CDR3 protein is CASSQTWTGSSYNEQFF. The CDR3 DNA follows: TGTGCCAGCAGCCAGACGTGGACAGGGAGCTCCTACAATGAGCAGTTCTTC.

This clone has just a few counts. The chain uses TRBV5-1 and TRBJ2-2; 8 bases match TRBD2. The V segment lost 4 bases and the J segment 2 bases; nucleotides outside the gene matches: 10. The germline V gene has CDR1 SGHRS and CDR2 YFSETQ. The length of the CDR3 is 17 residues. CDR3 region: CASSTLPLAGNTGELFF. The CDR3 DNA is TGCGCCAGCAGCACACTCCCCCTAGCGGGTAACACCGGGGAGCTGTTTTTT.

CDR3 region: CASSYGGGETQYF. CDR3 DNA: TGTGCCAGCAGCTATGGGGGGGGTGAGACCCAGTACTTC. V gene TRBV9 combines with J gene TRBJ2-5; 7 nucleotides match TRBD2. The germline V gene has CDR1 SGDLS and CDR2 YYNGEE. The V and J ends lost 4 bases and 5 bases, in that order; junction bases with no gene match: 5. The CDR3 is 13 amino acids.

This chain joins TRBV19 and TRBJ1-5; TRBD1 agrees at 8 bases. The CDR3 length is 15 residues. Per the germline V gene, CDR1 is LNHDA and CDR2 is SQIVND (reference sequence). The junction had 5 bases not matched to a gene; V was cut back by 7 bases and J by 0 bases. The CDR3 sequence: CASNRGQVSNQPQHF. As DNA, the CDR3 is TGTGCCAGTAACCGGGGACAGGTTAGCAATCAGCCCCAGCATTTT.

The gene calls are TRBV2 and TRBJ1-2; no reliable D call. V gave up 4 bases and J gave up 1 base, with 1 base separating them. The CDR3 extends over 11 amino acids. Germline CDR1 SNHLY, CDR2 FYNNEI. CDR3 in DNA: TGTGCCAGCAGTGTTAACTATGGCTACACCTTC. It encodes CASSVNYGYTF.

The CDR3 DNA follows: TGTGCCAGCAGCTTTGGCCAGGGCACTGAAGCTTTCTTT. Its protein is CASSFGQGTEAFF. The chain couples TRBV7-3 to TRBJ1-1; tentatively, D is TRBD1 (5 bases). Germline values: CDR1 SGHTA, CDR2 FQGTGA. This CDR3 region has 13 residues. The germline V and J ends were trimmed by 3 bases and 4 bases, with 9 bases remaining between them.

The table lists this clone with a count of one. This rearrangement joins TRBV3-1 (or the pseudogene TRBV3-2) to TRBJ2-2; D remains ambiguous. The V gene's germline CDR1 is LGHDT and CDR2 YNNKEL (reference sequence). This CDR3 is 17 amino acids long. The V gene lost 7 bases and the J gene lost 0 bases, with 18 bases spanning the gap. CDR3 protein: CASTPLSGFSNTGELFF. DNA for the CDR3: TGTGCCAGCACCCCCCTGTCTGGTTTCTCGAACACCGGGGAGCTGTTTTTT.

In this sample, this clone turned up once. This sequence joins TRBV10-2 and TRBJ2-2; TRBD2 is a possible D gene (6 bases). The germline CDR1 and CDR2 sequences are WSHSY and SAAADI. The V and J ends lost 5 bases and 1 base respectively, with 14 bases between them. This CDR3 contains 16 residues. The CDR3 DNA reads TGCGCCAGCAGTAGTGGAGGGGTTAAGAACACCGGGGAGCTGTTTTTT. Amino acid sequence: CASSSGGVKNTGELFF.

CDR3 bases: TGCGCCAGCAGCCAAACGCCCCCTGGGGCCAACGTCCTGACTTTC. This encodes CASSQTPPGANVLTF. This chain connects TRBV4-3 to TRBJ2-6; D is unclear. V shed 2 bases and J shed 2 bases, with 7 bases lying between them. This CDR3 spans 15 amino acids. The germline CDR1 and CDR2 sequences are LGHNA and YSLEER.

Concerning this clone itself: An end of the junction differs from the germline gene, which may be a read error. The chain employs TRBV3-1 (or the pseudogene TRBV3-2) and TRBJ1-5; 10 bases match TRBD1. This CDR3 is 17 amino acids long. The V gene's germline CDR1 is LGHDT and CDR2 YNNKEL (reference sequence). CDR3 nucleotides: TGTGCCAGCCGCCAAGGGATGGGACAGGGGAACAATCAGCCCCAGCATTTT. Translating it yields CASRQGMGQGNNQPQHF.

This chain links TRBV27 with TRBJ2-3, with 14 bases matching TRBD2. The germline V gene encodes CDR1 MNHEY and CDR2 SMNVEV (reference sequence). The CDR3 runs 18 residues. Trimming at V came to 2 bases and at J to 6 bases, leaving 10 bases not matched to a gene. The CDR3 spells CASSLTLTSGGAGDTQYF. The CDR3 nucleotides read TGTGCCAGCAGTTTAACCCTGACTAGCGGGGGGGCCGGGGATACGCAGTATTTT.

The chain joins TRBV30 to TRBJ2-2; TRBD2 aligns across 9 bases. The V gene's germline CDR1 is GTSNPN and CDR2 SVGIG (reference sequence). V lost 6 bases to trimming and J lost 3 bases; unmatched junction nucleotides: 14. The CDR3 spans 17 residues. CDR3 sequence reads: CACLFCGGGWDTGELFF. The DNA of the CDR3 is TGTGCCTGCCTTTTCTGCGGGGGGGGCTGGGACACCGGGGAGCTGTTTTTT.

The chain uses TRBV10-3 and TRBJ1-6; D is ambiguous. The CDR3 runs 16 residues. Per germline, CDR1 ENHRY and CDR2 SYGVKD. V shed 2 bases and J shed 0 bases, with 8 bases lying between them. CDR3 sequence reads: CAISELGSSYNSPLHF. The DNA of the CDR3 is TGTGCCATCAGTGAGCTAGGGAGCTCCTATAATTCACCCCTCCACTTT.

The chain recombines TRBV5-1 with TRBJ1-1; the match to TRBD1 covers 9 bases. The CDR3 consists of 15 residues. J was trimmed by 6 bases and V by 4 bases; bases with no gene match: 10. Looked up from germline, CDR1 is SGHRS and CDR2 is YFSETQ. The CDR3 sequence is CASSQRDRGWSEAFF. CDR3 in DNA: TGCGCCAGCAGCCAGCGCGACAGGGGGTGGTCTGAAGCTTTCTTT.

The chain employs TRBV4-1 and TRBJ1-3; D ambiguous. V gave up 7 bases and J gave up 3 bases, with 13 bases separating them. This CDR3 region has 14 residues. In germline, CDR1 is MGHRA, CDR2 YSYEKL. The CDR3 DNA sequence: TGCGCCAGCAACCCCGTGATACTTGGAAACACCATATATTTT. This codes for CASNPVILGNTIYF.

The chain links TRBV5-1 to TRBJ2-3; D is unresolved. V gave up 2 bases and J gave up 5 bases, with 12 bases separating them. Germline-derived CDR1 and CDR2 are SGHRS and YFSETQ. The CDR3 spans 14 residues. CDR3 amino acids: CASSLATPIDTQYF. CDR3 coding DNA: TGCGCCAGCAGCTTAGCGACCCCCATAGATACGCAGTATTTT.

CDR3 residues: CASSVTGATNEKLFF. DNA of the CDR3: TGCGCCAGCAGCGTTACGGGGGCAACTAATGAAAAACTGTTTTTT. The chain couples TRBV5-1 to TRBJ1-4, with D possibly being TRBD1 (5 bases). Deletions cut 4 bases from V and 0 bases from J, with 10 bases between. Germline assignment: CDR1 SGHRS and CDR2 YFSETQ. The CDR3 consists of 15 residues.

This chain connects TRBV19 to TRBJ1-2; the D gene is possibly TRBD1 (6 bases). The CDR3 is made up of 13 amino acids. V was clipped by 11 bases and J by 7 bases, with 20 bases between them. Germline V gene data show CDR1 as LNHDA and CDR2 as SQIVND (reference sequence). The chain's CDR3 is CASKNDRTSGYTF. The CDR3 DNA is TGTGCCTCCAAAAACGACAGGACGTCTGGCTACACCTTC.

This clone was observed a single time. This rearrangement joins TRBV5-8 to TRBJ2-3, with a tentative D call TRBD1 (6 bases). The V and J ends lost 7 bases and 2 bases respectively, with 20 bases between them. There are 16 residues in the CDR3. Germline CDR1 and CDR2: SGHTS and YDEGEE. CDR3 region: CASPNVPGENTDTQYF. The CDR3 DNA reads as TGTGCCAGCCCTAACGTTCCAGGGGAAAACACAGATACGCAGTATTTT. The variable domain in full, with the rest retrieved from reference TRBV5-8 and TRBJ2-3, is EAGVTQSPTHLIKTRGQQATLRCSPISGHTSVYWYQQALGLGLQFLLWYDEGEERNRGNFPPRFSGRQFPNYSSELNVNALELEDSALYLCASPNVPGENTDTQYFGPGTRLTVL.

The gene calls are TRBV6-4 and TRBJ2-3; tentative D call: TRBD2 (6 bases). CDR3 size: 13 residues. Germline V CDR1 and CDR2: MRHNA, SNTAGT. Trimming shortened V by 2 bases and J by 5 bases, and 8 bases separated the two germline ends. The CDR3 here is CASSDGTEDTQYF. For the CDR3, the DNA is TGTGCCAGCAGTGACGGGACTGAAGATACGCAGTATTTT.

V and J are TRBV7-2 and TRBJ1-4; D unclear. Germline CDR1 reads SGHTA; CDR2 reads FQGNSA. The CDR3 length is 13 residues. Trimming shortened V by 2 bases and J by 7 bases, and 8 bases separated the two germline ends. This chain's CDR3 is CASSLSRVEKLFF. The CDR3 DNA sequence: TGTGCCAGCAGCTTATCAAGGGTTGAAAAACTGTTTTTT.

The V and J genes are TRBV27 and TRBJ2-2; 12 bases are shared with TRBD2. The V segment lost 7 bases and the J segment 3 bases; nucleotides outside the gene matches: 6. The CDR3 is made up of 16 amino acids. CDR1 is MNHEY, CDR2 SMNVEV, per germline (reference sequence). Written as DNA, the CDR3 is TGTGCCAGCACCCCTAGCGGGGGGGCGGACACCGGGGAGCTGTTTTTT. As protein: CASTPSGGADTGELFF.

The chain couples TRBV6-5 to TRBJ2-1, with 11 bases aligning to TRBD2. The CDR3 runs to 15 residues. V lost 4 bases to trimming and J lost 6 bases; unmatched junction nucleotides: 5. From germline, CDR1 is MNHEY and CDR2 SVGAGI. The CDR3 loop reads CASSSGTSGSNEQFF. The CDR3 coding sequence is TGTGCCAGCAGTTCCGGGACTAGCGGAAGCAATGAGCAGTTCTTC.